This TCR beta chain was found in a study of T cells after yellow fever vaccination (dated by TCRdb to about 2019). Regarding the complete study: The SMART-Seq v4 Ultra Low Input RNA kit was used to prepare libraries from fractions with low cell numbers. To follow T-cell clones before and after primary and booster YFV17D yellow fever vaccination, bulk TCR alpha and beta repertoires were sequenced over time. The cohort comprised two healthy male donors, one aged 18 to 29 and one aged 30 to 40 years. Blood was collected at multiple timepoints before and after primary and secondary immunization, and bulk PBMC replicates and cell subsets were isolated. Beyond this particular receptor, the publication reports: Most clones expanded after primary vaccination (almost 97% of CD4 and around 88% of CD8) were re-detected after the booster, suggesting that broad memory maintenance occurred. Compared with the primary T-cell response, the secondary T-cell response was weaker but faster, peaking on day 5 rather than day 15. FACS-sorted repertoires could contain abundant contaminating clonotypes from the bulk population, so computational filtering was required. A small share of clonotypes was detected in both CD4 and CD8 compartments, with the overlap likely arising from convergent recombination. The study included only a couple of donors, which limits how far the findings can be generalized.

This specimen's treatment or condition label, per the study, means: live attenuated yellow fever vaccine strain. Two biological replicates of bulk PBMCs were collected at each blood-draw timepoint. A standard Ficoll-Paque protocol was used to isolate PBMCs from peripheral blood. TriZol was used to extract RNA from bulk PBMCs, from CD4 and CD8 fractions, and from dextramer-positive and dextramer-negative fractions. In this sample, this clonotype turned up a few times. Its antigen remains unidentified. Nothing much larger sits one base from this clone, and base qualities are not available. TCR cDNA was synthesized by 5'RACE template switching, through which a universal primer site and unique molecular identifiers were introduced. Priming of cDNA synthesis was performed from both the TCR alpha and TCR beta constant segments. Library amplification used two PCR steps, and the second PCR step added sample barcodes and sequencing adapters. Sequencing of libraries was performed on Illumina HiSeq 2500 (2x100 bp) or NovaSeq (2x150 bp). Per the authors' processing: MIGEC handled demultiplexing of reads and collapsing into UMI consensus sequences, while MiXCR performed V(D)J alignment. Vaccine-responding clonotypes were defined with edgeR using replicate PBMC samples, requiring FDR below 0.01 and a log2 fold change above 5 up to day 15. Each bulk clonotype was labeled CD4 or CD8 based on which sequenced repertoire, CD4 or CD8, contained the clonotype at higher abundance. TCRdb cleaned the public reads at Q25 with fastp, built clones with MiXCR and kept in-frame beta chains. A single entry per CDR3 protein holds the most common genes and DNA from its merged rows. The V and J calls shown here were made by TCRdb, not taken from the authors' results. The sample data list 510,000 or so distinct CDR3 sequences, and less than 20% of these were observed just once. Approximately 15% of the sample is in the top ten clones.

The sample here was PBMCs, taken 15 days after the yellow fever booster vaccination. The TCR was taken from a man between 25 and 39 years old who received the YFV17D yellow fever vaccine.

In nucleotides, the sequence is TGTGCCAGCAGCTTAGGACCCCTAGATACGCAGTATTTT. Protein translation: CASSLGPLDTQYF. The rearranged chain carries TRBV7-2 and TRBJ2-3; no D gene call is confident. Spanning cysteine to phenylalanine, the CDR3 consists of 13 amino acids. Of all the DNA, just the CDR3 is kept, 39 bases in frame from base 1. At the junction V is shortened by 1 base and J by 5 bases, with 7 bases in between. The germline V gene gives CDR1 as SGHTA and CDR2 as FQGNSA.